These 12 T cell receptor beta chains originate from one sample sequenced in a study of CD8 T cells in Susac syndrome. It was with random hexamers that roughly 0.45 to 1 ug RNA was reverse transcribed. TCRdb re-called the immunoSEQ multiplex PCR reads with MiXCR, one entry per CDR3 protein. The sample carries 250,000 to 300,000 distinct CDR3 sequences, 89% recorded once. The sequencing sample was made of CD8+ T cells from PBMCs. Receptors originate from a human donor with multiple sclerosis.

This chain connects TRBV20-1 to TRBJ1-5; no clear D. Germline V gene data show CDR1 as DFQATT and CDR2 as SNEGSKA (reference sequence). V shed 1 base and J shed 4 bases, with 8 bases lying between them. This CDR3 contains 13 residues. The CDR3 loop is CSARVILNQPQHF. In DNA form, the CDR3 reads TGCAGTGCTAGAGTTATCCTAAATCAGCCCCAGCATTTT.

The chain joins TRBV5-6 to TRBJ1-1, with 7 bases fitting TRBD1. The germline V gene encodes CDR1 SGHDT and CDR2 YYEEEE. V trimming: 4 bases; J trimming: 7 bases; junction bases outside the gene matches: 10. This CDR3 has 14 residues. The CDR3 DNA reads TGTGCCAGCAGCAACGTACAGGGGTGGGTTGAAGCTTTCTTT. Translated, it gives CASSNVQGWVEAFF.

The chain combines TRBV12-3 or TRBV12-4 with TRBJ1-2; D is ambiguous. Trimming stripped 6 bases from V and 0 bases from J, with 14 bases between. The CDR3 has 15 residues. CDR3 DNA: TGTGCCAGCAGAAATATTGGGCTACCTAACTATGGCTACACCTTC. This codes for CASRNIGLPNYGYTF.

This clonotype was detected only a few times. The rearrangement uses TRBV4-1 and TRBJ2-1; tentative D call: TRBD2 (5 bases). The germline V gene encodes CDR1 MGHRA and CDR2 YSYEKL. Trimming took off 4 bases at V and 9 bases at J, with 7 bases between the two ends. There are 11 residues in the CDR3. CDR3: CASSPGSEQFF. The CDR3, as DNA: TGCGCCAGCAGCCCGGGAAGTGAGCAGTTCTTC.

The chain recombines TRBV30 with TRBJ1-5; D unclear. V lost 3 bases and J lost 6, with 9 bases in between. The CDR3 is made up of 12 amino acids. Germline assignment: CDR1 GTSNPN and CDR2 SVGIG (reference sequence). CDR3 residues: CAWSLDGQPQHF. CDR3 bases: TGTGCCTGGAGCTTAGACGGTCAGCCCCAGCATTTT. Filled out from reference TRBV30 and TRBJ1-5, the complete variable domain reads SQTIHQWPATLVQPVGSPLSLECTVEGTSNPNLYWYRQAAGRGLQLLFYSVGIGQISSEVPQNLSASRPQDRQFILSSKKLLLSDSGFYLCAWSLDGQPQHFGDGTRLSIL.

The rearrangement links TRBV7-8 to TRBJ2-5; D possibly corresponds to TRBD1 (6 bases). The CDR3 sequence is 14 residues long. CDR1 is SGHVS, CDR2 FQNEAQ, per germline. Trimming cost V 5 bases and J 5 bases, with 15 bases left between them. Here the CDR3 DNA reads TGTGCCAGCAGCCTGACAGGTCCCCGGGAGACCCAGTACTTC. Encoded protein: CASSLTGPRETQYF.

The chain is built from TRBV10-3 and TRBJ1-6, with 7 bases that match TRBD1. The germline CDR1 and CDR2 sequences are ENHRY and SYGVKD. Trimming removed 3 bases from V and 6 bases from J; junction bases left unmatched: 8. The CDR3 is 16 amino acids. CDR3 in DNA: TGTGCCATCAGTGACAGCCCCGACAGGGTTAATTCACCCCTCCACTTT. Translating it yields CAISDSPDRVNSPLHF.

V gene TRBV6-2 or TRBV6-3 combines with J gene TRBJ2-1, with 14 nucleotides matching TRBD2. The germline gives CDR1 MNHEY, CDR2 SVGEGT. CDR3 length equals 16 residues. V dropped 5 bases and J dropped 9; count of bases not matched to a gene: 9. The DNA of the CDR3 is TGTGCCAGCAGTCGCCCGGGACTAGCGGGAGCGGGTGAGCAGTTCTTC. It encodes CASSRPGLAGAGEQFF.

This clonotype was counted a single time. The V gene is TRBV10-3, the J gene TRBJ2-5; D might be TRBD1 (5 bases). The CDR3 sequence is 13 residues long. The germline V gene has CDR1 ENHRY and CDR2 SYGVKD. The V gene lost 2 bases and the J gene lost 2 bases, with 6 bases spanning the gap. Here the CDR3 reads CAISEDSQETQYF. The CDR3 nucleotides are TGTGCCATCAGTGAGGACAGTCAAGAGACCCAGTACTTC.

The CDR3 DNA reads TGTGCCAGCAGCCCTACCCCTGGGACAGGGACCTACGAGCAGTACTTC. It codes for CASSPTPGTGTYEQYF. The chain combines TRBV7-9 with TRBJ2-7, with TRBD1 matching 9 bases. This CDR3 has 16 residues. After removal of 5 bases from V and 2 bases from J, the junction contained 10 bases not matched to a gene. Germline lookup yields CDR1 SEHNR and CDR2 FQNEAQ (reference sequence).

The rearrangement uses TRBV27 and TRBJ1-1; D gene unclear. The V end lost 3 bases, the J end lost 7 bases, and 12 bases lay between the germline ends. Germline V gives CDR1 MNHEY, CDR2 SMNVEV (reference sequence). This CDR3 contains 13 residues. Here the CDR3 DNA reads TGTGCCAGCAGTTTCCCAGGCGGTTTTGAAGCTTTCTTT. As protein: CASSFPGGFEAFF.

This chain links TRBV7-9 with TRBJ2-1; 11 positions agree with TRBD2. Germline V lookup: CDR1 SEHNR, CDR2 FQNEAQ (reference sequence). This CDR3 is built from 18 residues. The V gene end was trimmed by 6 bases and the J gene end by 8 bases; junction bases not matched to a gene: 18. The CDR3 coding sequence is TGTGCCAGCAGTCCGACTAGCGGGGTCGTTATCAGGATGGATGAGCAGTTCTTC. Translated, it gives CASSPTSGVVIRMDEQFF. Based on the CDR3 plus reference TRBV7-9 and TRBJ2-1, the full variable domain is DTGVSQNPRHKITKRGQNVTFRCDPISEHNRLYWYRQTLGQGPEFLTYFQNEAQLEKSRLLSDRFSAERPKGSFSTLEIQRTEQGDSAMYLCASSPTSGVVIRMDEQFFGPGTRLTVL.